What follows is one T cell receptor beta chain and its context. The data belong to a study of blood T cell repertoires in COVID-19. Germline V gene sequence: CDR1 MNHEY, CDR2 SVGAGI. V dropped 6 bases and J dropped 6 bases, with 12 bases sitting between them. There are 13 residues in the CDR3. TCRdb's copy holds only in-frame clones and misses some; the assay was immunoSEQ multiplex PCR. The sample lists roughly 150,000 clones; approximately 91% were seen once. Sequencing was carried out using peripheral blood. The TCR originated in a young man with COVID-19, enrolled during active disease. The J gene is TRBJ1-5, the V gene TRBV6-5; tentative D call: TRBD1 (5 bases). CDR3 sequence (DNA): TGTGCCAGCAGCTCAGGGTTAGTTCAGCCCCAGCATTTT. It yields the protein CASSSGLVQPQHF.